The rows below give T cell receptor beta chains drawn from one sample of a study of Graves' ophthalmopathy and Graves' hyperthyroidism. Via MiXCR, TCRdb re-called the multiplex PCR reads, giving one row per CDR3 protein. Of approximately 210,000 distinct CDR3 sequences in the sample, under 30% are singletons; the top ten hold approximately 8.6%. The sequenced sample was peripheral blood. Source of these receptors: a man in his fifties with Graves' ophthalmopathy. The CDR3 runs from the conserved cysteine through the conserved F or W.

j_call v_call cdr3_aa
TRBJ2-2 TRBV5-6 CASSSLLRQEGSNTGELFF
TRBJ1-1 TRBV28 CASSLGRLRVAFF
TRBJ1-5 TRBV12-3/TRBV12-4 CASSLERRYSNQPQHF
TRBJ2-5 TRBV6-2/TRBV6-3 CASSSGFRETQYF
TRBJ1-1 TRBV11-3 CASSVHSTEAFF
TRBJ2-7 TRBV28 CASNRDRTSYEQYF
TRBJ1-2 TRBV12-3/TRBV12-4 CASSLIAGPFSGYTF
TRBJ2-7 TRBV29-1 CSVEGDRGDGRSYEQYF
TRBJ1-1 TRBV12-3/TRBV12-4 CASSVGQGTEAFF
TRBJ1-3 TRBV6-5 CASGVGGRGNTIYF
TRBJ2-7 TRBV10-1 CASLERSGIRYEQYF
TRBJ2-7 TRBV12-3/TRBV12-4 CASSSSREQYF
TRBJ2-2 TRBV19 CASSIEGSGELFF
TRBJ2-7 TRBV6-1 CASSPLSTEQYF
TRBJ1-1 TRBV4-1 CASSIGAEAFF
TRBJ1-5 TRBV20-1 CSARGTAAVPQHF
TRBJ2-5 TRBV12-3/TRBV12-4 CASSFALAEETQYF
TRBJ1-2 TRBV19 CASTPPGGRNYGYTF
TRBJ2-3 TRBV6-2/TRBV6-3 CASSFGNSGSGSDTQYF
TRBJ2-2 TRBV24-1 CATSGPGASGELFF
TRBJ1-5 TRBV27 CASSPILGGPNQPQHF
TRBJ1-2 TRBV11-2 CVSGPSWDYGYTF
TRBJ1-1 TRBV7-9 CASSRTASNTEAFF
TRBJ1-5 TRBV28 CASSISGKGYNQPQHF
TRBJ2-7 TRBV27 CASRAKGAYEQYF
TRBJ1-2 TRBV10-3 CAISEGTGYGYTF
TRBJ2-2 TRBV20-1 CSAPGPQTTGELFF
TRBJ2-7 TRBV5-5 CASSSGTSGRGGTYEQYF
TRBJ1-6 TRBV30 CAWSVLQGSSYNSPLHF
TRBJ2-2 TRBV6-2/TRBV6-3 CASSYWNGELFF
TRBJ2-7 TRBV10-2 CASSAGGLASYGQYF
TRBJ2-7 TRBV6-1 CASSPTGGLAEQYF
TRBJ1-1 TRBV6-2/TRBV6-3 CASSWPDSKGVNTEAFF
TRBJ1-1 TRBV20-1 CSAQGYGEGTEAFF
TRBJ2-7 TRBV6-1 CASTPSPQGGPEQYF
TRBJ2-7 TRBV19 CASTPAGGFDKYEQYF
TRBJ2-2 TRBV6-1 CAVSPGQGSGELFF